These 5 T cell receptor beta chains share one sample of origin, sequenced in a study of vaccination effects on CD4 cells after COVID-19. Profiled with immunoSEQ multiplex PCR; TCRdb holds only in-frame clones, not every one. The sample yields 35,000 to 55,000 clones, about 68% seen once. These TCRs are of unknown antigen specificity. Antigen-specific CD4+ T cells were expanded with viral peptide pools in the ViraFEST assay before sequencing. With 9 to 11 days of culture completed, CD4+ T cells were isolated. The person had a PCR-confirmed SARS-CoV-2 infection during March to December 2020. Here the sequenced sample was CD4+ T cells from PBMCs cultured with a peptide pool, taken before COVID-19 vaccination. These TCRs come from a human donor who had a prior SARS-CoV-2 infection.

The gene calls are TRBV18 and TRBJ2-4, with 9 bases identical to TRBD1. Germline V CDR1 and CDR2: KGHSH, LQKENI. The CDR3 consists of 15 residues. V was clipped by 5 bases and J by 5 bases; unmatched bases: 7. CDR3 protein: CASSATGGGENIQYF. The CDR3 DNA is TGTGCCAGCTCAGCTACAGGGGGCGGCGAAAACATTCAGTACTTC.

This chain connects TRBV10-2 to TRBJ2-7; D remains ambiguous. The CDR3 consists of 12 residues. Deletions cut 8 bases from V and 6 bases from J, with 14 bases between. Germline V lookup: CDR1 WSHSY, CDR2 SAAADI. CDR3 region: CASRPDWVEQYF. For the CDR3, the DNA is TGCGCCAGCCGTCCGGATTGGGTCGAGCAGTACTTC.

The CDR3 nucleotides read TGCAGTGCTAGTGTCGGGGTCCAGGTCAATGAGCAGTTCTTC. Its translation is CSASVGVQVNEQFF. This sequence joins TRBV20-1 and TRBJ2-1, with D possibly being TRBD2 (5 bases). The CDR3 totals 14 residues. V was cut by 3 bases and J by 6 bases, with 15 bases left in between. Germline V gives CDR1 DFQATT, CDR2 SNEGSKA (reference sequence).

The chain couples TRBV12-3 or TRBV12-4 to TRBJ2-7; 10 bases line up with TRBD1. Trimming removed 5 bases from V and 7 bases from J; junction bases left unmatched: 5. The CDR3 consists of 13 residues. CDR3 coding DNA: TGTGCCAGCAGTCGACAGGGGGCCGGGGAGCAGTACTTC. It specifies CASSRQGAGEQYF.

This clone has just one count. CDR3 sequence reads: CASSPQDTGELFF. CDR3 bases: TGTGCCAGCAGCCCCCAGGACACCGGGGAGCTGTTTTTT. V and J are TRBV7-2 and TRBJ2-2, with unresolved D. Germline V gene data show CDR1 as SGHTA and CDR2 as FQGNSA. The CDR3 covers 13 residues. Trimming took off 5 bases at V and 3 bases at J, with 7 bases between the two ends.